This record concerns one T cell receptor beta chain sequence. The data were obtained in a study of blood T cell repertoires in COVID-19. Across the whole study: Sample material is recorded as cDNA or gDNA derived from T cells, B-cell-depleted T cells, or PBMCs.

Germline assignment: CDR1 SGHTA and CDR2 FQGNSA. This CDR3 comprises 13 residues. V was shortened by 2 bases and J by 3 bases, with 7 bases between the two germline ends. Repertoires were generated with immunoSEQ multiplex PCR, while TCRdb's copy carries only in-frame clones and drops some. This sample yields a few hundred thousand clones, of which roughly 87% are seen a single time; around 3% belongs to the top ten. Participants spanned ages 18 to 89 years and resided in about two dozen US areas. The J gene is TRBJ1-2, the V gene TRBV7-2; unclear D gene. This TCR was sampled from a woman aged 25-40 years who had recovered from COVID-19. The sequenced sample consisted of PBMCs or T cells enriched from blood (not recorded which). The CDR3 bases are TGTGCCAGCAGCTTAAAAATCGACTATGGCTACACCTTC. It codes for CASSLKIDYGYTF.